This section outlines one TCR beta chain sequence together with its context. The antigen is undetermined. The data are from a study of T cell clones after liver transplantation. In the study overall: A pre-transplant mixed lymphocyte reaction with TCRbeta sequencing defined graft-donor-reactive clones followed in post-transplant blood. Third-party-reactive TCRbeta sequences from pre-transplant mixed lymphocyte reactions served as antigen-independent comparators. Patients counted as tolerant after at least one year off all immunosuppression, enzymes not exceeding twice normal.

General study findings and limits: Donor-reactive sequences fell more than third party-reactive ones, suggesting partial deletion.

Sequencing used immunoSEQ multiplex PCR; TCRdb keeps in-frame clones, though not all of them. The top ten clones hold around 16% of a sample with about 60,000 clones, over 70% of them seen once. The CDR3 totals 12 residues. CDR1 and CDR2 (germline): SNHLY, FYNNEI. V lost 3 bases and J 14 bases, leaving 14 bases between the germline ends. The receptor's source is a human donor who received a liver transplant. The chain links TRBV2 to TRBJ1-3; D gene ambiguous. The material sequenced was CD4+ T cells from blood, taken before liver transplant. The CDR3 loop is CASSDTKRHVYF. The CDR3 bases are TGTGCCAGCAGTGACACAAAAAGACACGTATATTTT.